Given below is one T cell receptor (beta chain) in context. This clone turned up a few times. No antigen is known for it. Base qualities are not recorded, but no much larger clone differs from it by a single base. The data stem from a study of cytomegalovirus exposure and HLA in healthy donors (dated 2017 in TCRdb). In terms of the full investigation: An earlier analysis of 587 of the donors reported 276 Gb of sequence data and 117 million unique TCR beta sequences obtained from some 200 million T cells. Roughly 300 gigabases of sequencing data and 75 million to 85 million unique TCR sequences made up an early release that covered under 750 HLA-typed donors. Of the roughly 400 genotyped donors, more than 75% were placed in the genetic ancestry cluster associated with self-reported Caucasian donors. The aim of the study was to test whether cataloging public T cell receptors could identify signatures of past pathogen exposure. Using immunosequencing, the study profiled T cell repertoires from roughly 650 subjects and related those repertoires to cytomegalovirus serostatus. Along with the approximately 650-subject first cohort, a separate validation cohort of over 90 different subjects was used. High-throughput TCR immunosequencing, statistical association of individual TCRs with disease status, and machine learning were combined to predict cytomegalovirus infection status. To study patterns of TCR occurrence, a later analysis re-analyzed previously published TCR beta repertoires from more than 550 donors and added high-resolution HLA genotyping. Rather than using new phenotypic data, the later analysis identified candidate immune exposures from TCR beta sequences and from how often those sequences occurred across donors. In an earlier analysis of more than 550 of the donors, high-throughput TCR beta sequencing was used to judge whether each TCR beta V gene segment behaved as functional or pseudogenic. Alongside the repertoire data, information on donor age, sex, ethnicity and CMV serostatus was compiled. A later genetic analysis took genome-wide SNP genotypes for about three fifths of the roughly 670 donors and used that subset as a discovery cohort. All discovery cohort repertoires had been generated using a single sequencing platform. HLA typing covered class I and class II loci at four-digit resolution. Typing coverage differed by locus: A, B, C, DRB1 and DQB1 were typed in about 620-640 donors, DQA1 in 522, DPA1 in 600 to 610, and DPB1 in 400 to 490. Five DR-DQ haplotypes were treated as single units for association and clustering because of strong linkage in the cohort. Among 350 to 400 genotyped donors of the cohort, an average of approximately 230,000 unique TCR beta nucleotide sequences were sequenced per donor, around a sixth of them non-productive. On the study overall, not on this receptor specifically: Because HLA typing was unavailable for some donors at each locus, only the typed subset was used in association tests. In a later analysis, most CMV-associated TCR beta chains were found to appear HLA-restricted, with HLA associations seemingly driven largely by CMV exposure. In the study, around 160 TCR beta chains were listed as associated with cytomegalovirus. Some IMGT-functional V segments, including TRBV6-2 and TRBV6-3, could not be told apart with the 87-base-pair reads, so those segments were excluded. Assigning TCR associations to individual alleles was difficult when HLA alleles, especially DR and DQ, strongly co-occurred. Linkage disequilibrium might explain the correlated functional status among segregating V segments, but an unknown experimental factor could not be excluded. A further reported finding was that TCR beta sequences accurately predicted the HLA-A and HLA-B alleles for most subjects in the first cohort. In vitro tests confirmed that a few of the cytomegalovirus-associated TCR beta chains recognize cytomegalovirus antigens. Because counts were too low, roughly 18 rarely observed V segments, including chromosome 9 orphons, were left out of the earlier analysis of about 500 of the donors. A later analysis found that HLA-associated TCR beta chains were more clonally expanded and had lower generation probabilities than equally common non-associated chains. In a later analysis, about 16,000 TCR beta sequences were associated with specific HLA alleles at a false discovery rate of 0.05. Across donors, most TCR sequences were observed very rarely, whereas some public TCRs were present in many individuals. A later genetic analysis reported fewer N-insertions in productive TCRs among donors in an Asian-associated ancestry cluster than the roughly 690-donor mean. According to a later analysis, TCR association rates differed among HLA loci, with DRB1 alleles showing the most associated TCRs and HLA-C alleles showing the fewest. Only TCR beta chains were sequenced in this cohort, and the absence of alpha or paired-chain data limited detectable features. A cluster of highly shared sequence variants was judged likely to be a technical artifact of the sequencing pipeline. An association between a missense DCLRE1C variant and V-gene and J-gene trimming of TCR beta chains was found in a later genetic analysis and replicated in an independent cohort. Presence/absence analyses assumed roughly uniform sequencing depth across donors, an assumption that may not hold. Cytomegalovirus status was reported to be diagnosed by the classifier with high specificity and sensitivity in both the original and validation cohorts. In a later analysis, several top co-occurrence clusters were reported to appear linked to parvovirus B19, influenza, CMV and Epstein-Barr virus. The authors suggested that the approach could potentially be extended to other disease states and immunological phenotypes. For the cohort, immune exposure information was limited to CMV serostatus. In an earlier analysis of fewer than 700 of the donors, most TCR beta V segments appeared in productive rearrangements about 90% or about 30% of the time, broadly matching IMGT annotations.

Clipping removes 1 base from V and 5 bases from J, with 3 as the unmatched junction base count. The CDR3, from cysteine to phenylalanine, totals 15 residues. The CDR3 DNA has 45 bases and is translated from base 1. Sequences LNHDA (CDR1) and SQIVND (CDR2) are obtained from the germline V gene (reference sequence). Libraries were constructed by the immunoSEQ multiplex PCR assay. For the multiplex PCR, a mixture combining 60 forward primers for TCR Vbeta segments and 13 reverse primers for TCR Jbeta segments was used. A multiplex PCR assay on genomic DNA amplified the CDR3 region of rearranged TCR beta genes. Amplified TCR beta libraries were sequenced as 87-base-pair reads on the Illumina HiSeq System. From the authors' description of their analysis: A later analysis counted 65 million to 90 million unique TCR beta chains across the approximately 700 repertoires, and some 11 million of these chains were shared by at least two donors. Raw reads were error-corrected and collapsed into unique sequences with a nearest-neighbor algorithm that merged closely related sequences to remove PCR and sequencing errors. Alignment of CDR3 sequences to IMGT reference sequences was used to assign V, D and J gene segments. Each retained sequence needed at least a six-nucleotide match to both a V gene segment and a J gene segment. A rearrangement counted as productive if the CDR3 had no stop codons and remained in frame with V and J, and every other rearrangement counted as non-productive. Following IMGT convention, CDR3 was defined as the stretch from the second conserved V-encoded cysteine up to the conserved J-encoded phenylalanine. The earlier analysis of 550 to 650 of the donors excluded any sequence lacking an unambiguous match to a single V gene segment. In an earlier analysis of some 590 of the donors, a V segment was called functional when productive rearrangements were above 56.7%, and segregating when the standard deviation between donors exceeded 5%. A statistical classification framework was developed to diagnose cytomegalovirus status using the catalog of TCR beta chain sequences. In a later analysis, V and J genes were assigned by comparing TCR nucleotide sequences against IMGT/GENE-DB human TR gene sequences. Using the TCRdist pipeline, a later analysis assigned CDR3 sequences along with most-parsimonious VDJ recombination scenarios. In a later analysis, each TCR beta chain was defined by its CDR3 amino acid sequence together with its V-gene family, and reads without a unique V-gene family were excluded. As a way to deal with suspected cross-contamination and a sequencing artifact, a later analysis dropped more than 500 nucleotide sequences that were highly shared and had low generation probability. In a later analysis, a clonal expansion index for each public chain was calculated from normalized within-repertoire ranks of inferred template counts. In a later analysis, generation probabilities were computed with a VDJ recombination model fitted to out-of-frame rearrangements, and the resulting probabilities were checked against IGoR. A later analysis scored TCR-TCR, TCR-HLA and TCR-CMV co-occurrence with hypergeometric tests, applying a repertoire-size bias correction to TCR pairs. A later analysis estimated false discovery rates by permuting HLA or CMV assignments 20 times. In a later analysis, co-occurring TCRs were grouped with DBSCAN, and TCRdist sequence similarity was added when clustering was performed within HLA-allele-positive subsets. For co-occurrence clustering, repertoires with fewer than 30,000 or more than 120,000 public chains were excluded, along with five or six repertoires with anomalous nucleotide sharing. Entries here come from immuneACCESS through TCRdb and include only in-frame sequences with V and J called. Some clones fail to appear in such tables; in the studies checked, an unresolved V gene covers under half of the shortfall, and the cause of the remainder is unknown. The D gene and trimming were derived from the DNA, and the V and J assignments and clone size from that table. The sample table contains under 200,000 clones; only one count was recorded for approximately 85% of them. The ten largest clones add up to about 2.5% of the sample.

The cohort consisted of hundreds of healthy bone marrow donors. All cohort members were sampled while nominally healthy, although unrecorded immune exposures were likely present. The donor tested CMV seronegative and was one of the 352 seronegative cohort members. A peripheral blood sample was provided by each donor, and peripheral blood mononuclear cells were used for TCR beta sequencing. The Qiagen DNeasy Blood Extraction Kit was used to extract genomic DNA from the blood cell samples. The receptor comes from a woman between 45 and 65 years old in good health and CMV-seronegative. Sequencing input: PBMCs. Recombination connected TRBV19 to TRBJ1-1; 11 bases in the junction line up with TRBD1. The CDR3 sequence is CASSIVGTGGTEAFF. The bases read TGTGCCAGTAGTATAGTCGGGACAGGGGGGACTGAAGCTTTCTTT.